This TCR beta chain stems from a study of siplizumab effects on memory and regulatory T cells. Trimming removed 10 bases at V and 2 bases at J, with 12 bases between. Germline V gene data show CDR1 as SNHLY and CDR2 as FYNNEI. This CDR3 comprises 12 residues. Profiling relied on immunoSEQ multiplex PCR, and the TCRdb table lists in-frame clones only, not all of them. Altogether 100,000 or so clones are present, 85% to 95% being singletons, with the ten largest covering about 12%. The rearrangement joins TRBV2 to TRBJ2-7; D might be TRBD2 (5 bases). The clonotype was recovered from a human donor in good health. The sequencing input was non-Treg CD4+ T cells sorted from blood. This chain's CDR3 is CATSAGAYEQYF. Here the CDR3 DNA reads TGTGCCACCTCTGCGGGTGCCTACGAGCAGTACTTC.